The following is a T cell receptor beta chain sequence with its context. This clonotype turned up a few times. Its binding antigen is unknown. No base qualities exist here, and no much larger clone lies one base off it. Library preparation employed PCR. Sequencing used an Illumina HiSeq 2500. Unique molecular identifiers were incorporated into TCR beta cDNA libraries to reduce PCR and sequencing biases. Every 1 to 10 million input T cells yielded about 500,000 cDNA molecules, meaning each molecule approximated one T cell. The same protocol used for the earlier healthy control dataset was applied to prepare and sequence the patient libraries. Within a given batch, samples were prepared together, multiplexed and sequenced on the same HiSeq lane. Turning to the authors' computational methods: Raw barcoded reads were processed with MIGEC, and single-read molecular identifier groups were discarded before consensus assembly and CDR3 extraction. Clonotype tables were post-analysed with VDJtools, normalizing diversity by down-sampling all datasets to the smallest sample size. In repertoire overlap clustering, CDR3 amino acid sequences, but not nucleotide sequences, were matched to correct batch-related cross-sample contamination. TCRdb reran the public reads through fastp at Q25 and MiXCR, keeping productive beta chains. Duplicate CDR3 protein sequences are folded into a single record with the most common DNA and genes. The V and J calls were determined by TCRdb, not by the authors. A total of hundreds of thousands of distinct CDR3 sequences appear in this sample, approximately 33% of them only once. In total, the top ten clones hold 10% to 15% of the sample.

This specimen comes from a study of post-analysis software for immune sequencing data (dated by TCRdb to between 2014 and 2017). Concerning the study at large: Recorded disease courses included relapsing-remitting, secondary progressive and progressive-relapsing multiple sclerosis, with some patients lacking subtype annotation. The patient repertoires were compared against fewer than twelve previously published healthy control repertoires obtained from donors aged roughly 6 to 25 years. A subset of samples was prepared in parallel using single-end sample barcoding, then pooled and co-amplified after Illumina adapter ligation. The paper as a whole reports these results and caveats: Normalized Chao1 diversity was significantly lower in multiple sclerosis patients than controls, suggesting substantial peripheral T-cell clonal expansion. The multiple sclerosis patient group was slightly younger than the control group. When samples were clustered directly using the F measure, samples prepared in the same batch co-clustered strongly, which prompted a batch-effect correction. Roughly 5 TRBV segments, including TRBV5-6, TRBV5-1 and TRBV20-1, were significantly more frequent in patients than controls.

Cut back by 1 base and 2 bases, the V and J ends lie 9 bases apart. Spanning cysteine to phenylalanine, the CDR3 consists of 15 amino acids. Of the read, only the CDR3 DNA is kept; its 45 bases are in frame from base 1. TCR beta repertoires were profiled from peripheral blood of roughly 13 young patients with multiple sclerosis to demonstrate the VDJtools post-analysis software. The multiple sclerosis patients were children and adolescents ranging in age from about 6 to 16 years. The sample comprised blood. The sequence was obtained from a girl aged 5 to 17 with multiple sclerosis. The chain is made from TRBV12-3 or TRBV12-4 and TRBJ2-1, with no confidently assigned D gene. The CDR3 amino acid sequence is: CASSLEQAPYNEQFF. Here is the DNA: TGTGCCAGCAGTTTAGAGCAGGCACCCTACAATGAGCAGTTCTTC.